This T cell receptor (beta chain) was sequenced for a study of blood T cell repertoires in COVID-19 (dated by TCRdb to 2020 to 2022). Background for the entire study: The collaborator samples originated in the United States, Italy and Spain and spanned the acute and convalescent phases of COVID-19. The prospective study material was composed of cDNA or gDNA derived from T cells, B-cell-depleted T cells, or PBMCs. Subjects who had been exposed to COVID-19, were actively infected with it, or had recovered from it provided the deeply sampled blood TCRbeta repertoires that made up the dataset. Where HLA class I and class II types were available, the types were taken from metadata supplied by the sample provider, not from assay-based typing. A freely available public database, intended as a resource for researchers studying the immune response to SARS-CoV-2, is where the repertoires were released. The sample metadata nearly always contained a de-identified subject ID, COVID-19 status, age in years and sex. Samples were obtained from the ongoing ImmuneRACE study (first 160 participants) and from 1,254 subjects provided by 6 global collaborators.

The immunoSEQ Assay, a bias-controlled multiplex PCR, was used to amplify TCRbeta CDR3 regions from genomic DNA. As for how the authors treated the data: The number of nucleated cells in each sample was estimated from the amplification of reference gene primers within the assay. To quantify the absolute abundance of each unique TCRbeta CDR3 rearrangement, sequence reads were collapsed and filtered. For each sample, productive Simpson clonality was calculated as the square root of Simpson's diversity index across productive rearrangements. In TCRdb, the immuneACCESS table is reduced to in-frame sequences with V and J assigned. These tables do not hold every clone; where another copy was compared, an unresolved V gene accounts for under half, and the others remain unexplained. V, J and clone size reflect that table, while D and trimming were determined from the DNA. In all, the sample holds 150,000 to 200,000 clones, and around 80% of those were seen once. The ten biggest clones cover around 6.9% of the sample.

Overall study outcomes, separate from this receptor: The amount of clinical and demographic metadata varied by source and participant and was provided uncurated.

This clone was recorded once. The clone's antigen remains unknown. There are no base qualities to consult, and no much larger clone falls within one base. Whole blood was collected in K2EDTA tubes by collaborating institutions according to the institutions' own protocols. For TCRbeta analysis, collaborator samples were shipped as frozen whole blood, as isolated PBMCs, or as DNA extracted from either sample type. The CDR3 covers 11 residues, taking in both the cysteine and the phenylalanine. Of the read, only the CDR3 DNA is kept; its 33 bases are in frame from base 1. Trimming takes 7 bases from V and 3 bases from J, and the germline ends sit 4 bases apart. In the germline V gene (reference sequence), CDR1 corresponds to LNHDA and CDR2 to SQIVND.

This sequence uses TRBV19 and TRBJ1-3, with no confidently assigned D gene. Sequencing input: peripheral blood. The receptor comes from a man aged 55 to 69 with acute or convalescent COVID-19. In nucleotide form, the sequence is TGTGCCAGTAATCTTGGAAACACCATATATTTT. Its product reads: CASNLGNTIYF.